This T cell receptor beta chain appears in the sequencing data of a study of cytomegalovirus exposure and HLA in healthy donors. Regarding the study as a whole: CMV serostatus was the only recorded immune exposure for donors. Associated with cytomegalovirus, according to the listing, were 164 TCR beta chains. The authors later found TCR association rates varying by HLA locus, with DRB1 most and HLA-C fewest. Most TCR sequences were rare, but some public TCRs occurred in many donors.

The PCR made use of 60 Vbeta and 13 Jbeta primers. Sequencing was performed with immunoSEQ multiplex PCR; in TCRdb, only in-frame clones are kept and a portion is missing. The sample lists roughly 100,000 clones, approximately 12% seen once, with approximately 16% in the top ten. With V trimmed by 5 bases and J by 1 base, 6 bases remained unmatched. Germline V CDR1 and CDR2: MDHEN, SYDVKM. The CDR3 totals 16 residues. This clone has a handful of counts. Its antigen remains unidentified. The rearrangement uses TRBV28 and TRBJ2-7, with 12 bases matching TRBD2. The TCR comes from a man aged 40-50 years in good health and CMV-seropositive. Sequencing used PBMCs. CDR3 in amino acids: CASSPSGTSGSYEQYF. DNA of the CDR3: TGTGCCAGCAGTCCCTCCGGGACTAGCGGGTCCTACGAGCAGTACTTC.